The source of this T cell receptor (beta chain) is a study of blood T cell repertoires in COVID-19. Study summary: In each case, the material was cDNA or gDNA derived from T cells, B-cell-depleted T cells, or PBMCs.

Unmatched junction bases numbered 5, after V lost 5 bases and J lost 4 bases. CDR1 and CDR2 (germline): MNHEY, SMNVEV (reference sequence). The CDR3 is 15 residues long. The method was immunoSEQ multiplex PCR; TCRdb's version includes in-frame clones alone and lacks a portion of them. Found here are 270,000 or so clones, more than 80% of them singletons; the top ten hold roughly 4.3%. Enrollees, about 18 to 95 years old, lived in about two dozen US areas. The specimen was PBMCs or T cells enriched from blood (not recorded which). The receptor comes from a young woman with acute COVID-19. This chain uses TRBV27 with TRBJ1-5, with 10 bases lining up with TRBD1. CDR3 sequence reads: CASSRQGARNQPQHF. Here the CDR3 DNA reads TGTGCCAGCAGTAGACAGGGGGCTCGGAATCAGCCCCAGCATTTT.